The 23 T cell receptor beta chains presented below share a single source sample, sequenced in a study of blood T cell repertoires in COVID-19. Sequenced by immunoSEQ multiplex PCR; TCRdb stores in-frame clones only, minus some. The repertoire holds 350,000 or so clones, roughly 90% seen once, with over 0.8% in the top ten. The sample taken for sequencing was PBMCs or T cells enriched from blood (not recorded which). All receptors come from a woman aged 25 to 39 who had recovered from COVID-19.

The chain recombines TRBV14 with TRBJ2-7; 8 bases are a match to TRBD2. From germline, CDR1 is SGHDN and CDR2 FVKESK. V lost 5 bases and J lost 0; bases outside the gene matches: 6. This CDR3 region has 15 residues. CDR3 bases: TGTGCCAGCAGCATCCGGACTAGCTTCTCCTACGAGCAGTACTTC. Translating it yields CASSIRTSFSYEQYF.

The chain employs TRBV18 and TRBJ1-4, with 9 bases matching TRBD1. The CDR3 covers 14 residues. Germline assignment: CDR1 KGHSH and CDR2 LQKENI. The junction had 3 bases not matched to a gene; V was cut back by 3 bases and J by 7 bases. The DNA for the CDR3 is TGTGCCAGCTCACCGGGACAGGGAATTGAAAAACTGTTTTTT. Translated: CASSPGQGIEKLFF.

J is TRBJ2-2 and V is TRBV2, with D possibly TRBD1 on 6 matching bases. V lost 6 bases and J 2 bases, leaving 10 bases between the germline ends. Germline CDR1 and CDR2: SNHLY and FYNNEI. This CDR3 is 14 amino acids long. CDR3 coding DNA: TGTGCCAGCAGCCCAGGGGACAACACCGGGGAGCTGTTTTTT. Encoded protein: CASSPGDNTGELFF. The entire variable domain, with the rest obtained from reference TRBV2 and TRBJ2-2, is as follows: EPEVTQTPSHQVTQMGQEVILRCVPISNHLYFYWYRQILGQKVEFLVSFYNNEISEKSEIFDDQFSVERPDGSNFTLKIRSTKLEDSAMYFCASSPGDNTGELFFGEGSRLTVL.

The chain recombines TRBV6-1 with TRBJ2-1; D gene unclear. The CDR3 loop spans 14 amino acids. Germline V gene lookup returns CDR1 MNHNS and CDR2 SASEGT. The V end lost 3 bases, the J end lost 6 bases, and 12 bases lay between the germline ends. The CDR3 here is CASSDPDWINEQFF. Written as DNA, the CDR3 is TGTGCCAGCAGTGACCCCGACTGGATCAATGAGCAGTTCTTC.

DNA for the CDR3: TGTGCCAGCAGCTTGGAAACGGGGGGTGGAGAAAAACTGTTTTTT. Its translation is CASSLETGGGEKLFF. J is TRBJ1-4 and V is TRBV5-6, with D perhaps matching TRBD1 (5 bases). Trimming took off 0 bases at V and 8 bases at J, with 14 bases between the two ends. This CDR3 is 15 amino acids long. Germline-derived CDR1 and CDR2 are SGHDT and YYEEEE.

This chain connects TRBV2 to TRBJ2-3; 11 bases align to TRBD2. The ends lost 2 bases at V and 3 bases at J; junction bases unmatched: 4. Germline V gene sequence: CDR1 SNHLY, CDR2 FYNNEI. The CDR3 covers 16 residues. This CDR3 is CASSELAGGRTDTQYF. CDR3 sequence (DNA): TGTGCCAGCAGTGAACTAGCGGGGGGCAGAACAGATACGCAGTATTTT.

J is TRBJ2-6 and V is TRBV4-3, with D maybe TRBD1 (6 bases). CDR1 and CDR2 from the germline V gene are LGHNA and YSLEER. Deletions cut 1 base from V and 3 bases from J, with 10 bases between. The CDR3 loop spans 16 amino acids. This chain's CDR3 is CASSQVRGSGANVLTF. CDR3 coding DNA: TGCGCCAGCAGCCAAGTAAGGGGGAGTGGGGCCAACGTCCTGACTTTC.

The chain combines TRBV11-2 with TRBJ2-5; maybe TRBD2 (6 bases). The CDR3 is 14 residues long. With 0 bases removed from V and 5 bases from J, the gap between germline ends came to 10 bases. Per the germline V gene, CDR1 is SGHAT and CDR2 is FQNNGV. CDR3 amino acids: CASSLDSGLETQYF. CDR3 nucleotide sequence: TGTGCCAGCAGCTTAGATTCGGGACTTGAGACCCAGTACTTC.

The chain combines TRBV3-1 (or the pseudogene TRBV3-2) with TRBJ1-2; D remains ambiguous. CDR1 LGHDT and CDR2 YNNKEL come from the germline V gene (reference sequence). The CDR3 is 15 residues long. V dropped 0 bases and J dropped 5 bases, with 13 bases sitting between them. CDR3 region: CASSQDIGRTYGYTF. Written as DNA, the CDR3 is TGTGCCAGCAGCCAAGATATAGGACGGACTTATGGCTACACCTTC.

The chain couples TRBV11-2 to TRBJ2-7; 10 bases line up with TRBD1. Germline CDR1 is SGHAT and CDR2 is FQNNGV. V lost 4 bases to trimming and J lost 3 bases; unmatched junction nucleotides: 12. This CDR3 spans 17 amino acids. The CDR3 DNA is TGTGCCAGCAGCTCAATACGCGGGACAGGGGTCGGCTACGAGCAGTACTTC. It is translated as CASSSIRGTGVGYEQYF.

This clone appeared a single time. The chain is built from TRBV19 and TRBJ1-1, with D possibly matching TRBD1 (5 bases). The CDR3 loop spans 14 amino acids. Trimming removed 6 bases from V and 1 base from J, with 12 bases in between. Germline loops: CDR1 LNHDA, CDR2 SQIVND (reference sequence). Here the CDR3 reads CASRVTVPNTEAFF. The CDR3 bases are TGTGCCAGTAGGGTGACAGTCCCGAACACTGAAGCTTTCTTT.

This chain joins TRBV28 and TRBJ2-3; 10 bases fit TRBD2. The CDR3 sequence is 16 residues long. Trimming took 4 bases from V and 5 from J; bases not matched to a gene: 9. Germline lookup yields CDR1 MDHEN and CDR2 SYDVKM. CDR3: CASSSLIAGGGDTQYF. In nucleotides, the CDR3 is TGTGCCAGCAGTTCGTTGATAGCGGGGGGCGGAGATACGCAGTATTTT.

The V and J genes are TRBV20-1 and TRBJ1-2; D is unresolved. Deletions cut 3 bases from V and 4 bases from J, with 12 bases between. This CDR3 is 13 amino acids long. The germline gives CDR1 DFQATT, CDR2 SNEGSKA (reference sequence). The CDR3 spells CSASPGLSYGYTF. The CDR3, as DNA: TGCAGTGCTAGTCCGGGGTTGAGCTATGGCTACACCTTC.

The rearrangement links TRBV4-1 to TRBJ1-3, with 8 positions matching TRBD1. The length of the CDR3 is 15 residues. The V and J ends lost 6 bases and 1 base, in that order; junction bases with no gene match: 5. Germline V gene data show CDR1 as MGHRA and CDR2 as YSYEKL. In DNA, the CDR3 is TGCGCCAGCAGTTCACAGGGGGGTTCTGGAAACACCATATATTTT. As protein: CASSSQGGSGNTIYF.

This rearrangement joins TRBV27 to TRBJ1-1; D not certain. V was shortened by 0 bases and J by 7 bases, with 6 bases between the two germline ends. In germline, CDR1 is MNHEY, CDR2 SMNVEV (reference sequence). This CDR3 spans 12 amino acids. For the CDR3, the DNA is TGTGCCAGCAGTTTATCAACCGGTGAAGCTTTCTTT. It translates to CASSLSTGEAFF.

The genes are TRBV11-2 and TRBJ1-5, with D perhaps matching TRBD1 (5 bases). Trimming removed 3 bases from V and 0 bases from J, with 18 bases in between. CDR1 and CDR2 (germline): SGHAT, FQNNGV. CDR3 length: 18 amino acids. Written as DNA, the CDR3 is TGTGCCAGCAGCTTGGAGGGGAGGGGCGACTATAGCAATCAGCCCCAGCATTTT. It yields the protein CASSLEGRGDYSNQPQHF.

V usage is TRBV6-5 and J usage is TRBJ1-2, with 7 bases that match TRBD1. The germline V gene encodes CDR1 MNHEY and CDR2 SVGAGI. With 0 bases clipped from V and 5 bases from J, the junction kept 6 bases outside the gene matches. The length of the CDR3 is 15 residues. The CDR3 spells CASSYSPGGVYGYTF. The CDR3 nucleotides read TGTGCCAGCAGTTACTCACCAGGGGGAGTTTATGGCTACACCTTC.

This clone was counted only a few times. This chain uses TRBV30 with TRBJ1-5; 7 bases map to TRBD1. CDR3 length: 16 residues. J gave up 3 bases and V 1 base, and 9 bases lay outside the gene matches. Per the germline V gene, CDR1 is GTSNPN and CDR2 is SVGIG (reference sequence). The CDR3 reads CAWSAGTDRANQPQHF. CDR3 coding DNA: TGTGCCTGGAGTGCCGGAACCGACAGGGCCAATCAGCCCCAGCATTTT.

The chain carries TRBV7-2 and TRBJ2-2; 8 positions agree with TRBD1. CDR3 length: 17 residues. CDR1 is SGHTA and CDR2 is FQGNSA in the germline V gene. The J segment lost 6 bases and the V segment lost 1 base, leaving 10 bases of the junction unmatched. DNA for the CDR3: TGTGCCAGCAGCTTAGGGTCCCAGGGGGCCGTTTCCGGGGAGCTGTTTTTT. Encoded protein: CASSLGSQGAVSGELFF.

J is TRBJ1-1 and V is TRBV4-3; 7 bases are shared with TRBD1. After removal of 5 bases from V and 4 bases from J, the junction contained 10 bases not matched to a gene. CDR3 length: 15 residues. Germline V gives CDR1 LGHNA, CDR2 YSLEER. CDR3 DNA: TGCGCCAGCAGCGCAGAAACAGGGGTCTTCACTGAAGCTTTCTTT. Protein product: CASSAETGVFTEAFF.

This clone was counted between two and nine times. This chain links TRBV7-2 with TRBJ2-2; the match to TRBD1 covers 7 bases. Trimming removed 4 bases from V and 0 bases from J; junction bases left unmatched: 2. The CDR3 is made up of 15 amino acids. Germline values: CDR1 SGHTA, CDR2 FQGNSA. CDR3 amino acids: CASSYGQANTGELFF. CDR3 bases: TGTGCCAGCAGCTATGGACAGGCGAACACCGGGGAGCTGTTTTTT. Complete variable domain (other parts from reference TRBV7-2 and TRBJ2-2): GAGVSQSPSNKVTEKGKDVELRCDPISGHTALYWYRQSLGQGLEFLIYFQGNSAPDKSGLPSDRFSAERTGGSVSTLTIQRTQQEDSAVYLCASSYGQANTGELFFGEGSRLTVL.

V gene TRBV10-3 combines with J gene TRBJ1-3; a possible D gene is TRBD1 (5 bases). The CDR3 sequence is 15 residues long. V dropped 5 bases and J dropped 0 bases, with 11 bases sitting between them. Germline CDR1 is ENHRY and CDR2 is SYGVKD. The CDR3 reads CAISSQVRSGNTIYF. In nucleotides, the CDR3 is TGTGCCATCAGTTCACAGGTCCGCTCTGGAAACACCATATATTTT.

The rearrangement links TRBV30 to TRBJ2-2; 8 nucleotides match TRBD1. V was clipped by 0 bases and J by 5 bases; unmatched bases: 11. Germline V CDR1 and CDR2: GTSNPN, SVGIG (reference sequence). CDR3 size: 17 residues. CDR3 nucleotides: TGTGCCTGGAGTGTACCGGCGCAGGGGGCAATGACCGGGGAGCTGTTTTTT. Encoded protein: CAWSVPAQGAMTGELFF.